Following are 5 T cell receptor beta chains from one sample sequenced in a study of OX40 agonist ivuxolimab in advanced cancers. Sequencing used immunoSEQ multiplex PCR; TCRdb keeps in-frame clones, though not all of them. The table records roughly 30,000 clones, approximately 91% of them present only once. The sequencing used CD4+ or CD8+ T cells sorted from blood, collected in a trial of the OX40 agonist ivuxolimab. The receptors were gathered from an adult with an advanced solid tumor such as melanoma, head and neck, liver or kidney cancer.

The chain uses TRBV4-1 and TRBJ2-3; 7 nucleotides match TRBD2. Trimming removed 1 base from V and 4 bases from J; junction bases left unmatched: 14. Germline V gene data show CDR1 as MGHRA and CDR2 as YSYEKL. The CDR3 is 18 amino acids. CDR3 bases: TGCGCCAGCAGCCAAGTGTACCGGACTAGTTCCTATGCAGATACGCAGTATTTT. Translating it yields CASSQVYRTSSYADTQYF.

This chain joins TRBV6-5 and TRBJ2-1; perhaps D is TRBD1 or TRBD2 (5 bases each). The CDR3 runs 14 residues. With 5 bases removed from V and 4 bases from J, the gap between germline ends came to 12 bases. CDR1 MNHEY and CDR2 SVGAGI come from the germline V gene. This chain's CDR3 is CASSQWDPYNEQFF. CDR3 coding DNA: TGTGCCAGCAGTCAGTGGGACCCATACAATGAGCAGTTCTTC.

CDR3 DNA sequence: TGCGCCAGCAGCACTGGACTAGCGGCCACCTACGAGCAGTACTTC. This gives the protein CASSTGLAATYEQYF. The V and J genes are TRBV5-1 and TRBJ2-7; TRBD2 agrees at 10 bases. CDR3 size: 15 residues. The germline gives CDR1 SGHRS, CDR2 YFSETQ. V gave up 4 bases and J gave up 2 bases; unmatched junction bases: 6. Combining the CDR3 with reference TRBV5-1 and TRBJ2-7 gives the whole variable domain KAGVTQTPRYLIKTRGQQVTLSCSPISGHRSVSWYQQTPGQGLQFLFEYFSETQRNKGNFPGRFSGRQFSNSRSEMNVSTLELGDSALYLCASSTGLAATYEQYFGPGTRLTVT.

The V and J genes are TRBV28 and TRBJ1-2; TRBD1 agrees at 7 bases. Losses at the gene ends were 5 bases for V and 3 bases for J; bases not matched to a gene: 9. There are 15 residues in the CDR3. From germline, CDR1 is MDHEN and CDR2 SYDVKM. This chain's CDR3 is CASSPAGTEYYGYTF. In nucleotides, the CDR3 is TGTGCCAGCAGTCCAGCCGGGACAGAATACTATGGCTACACCTTC.

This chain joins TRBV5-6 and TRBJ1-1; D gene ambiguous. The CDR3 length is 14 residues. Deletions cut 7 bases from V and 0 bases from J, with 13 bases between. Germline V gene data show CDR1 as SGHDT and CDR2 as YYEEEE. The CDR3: CASDRVSMNTEAFF. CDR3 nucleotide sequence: TGTGCCAGCGATAGGGTTTCCATGAACACTGAAGCTTTCTTT.